This T cell receptor beta chain comes out of a study of control samples from healthy donors and cancer patients. The CDR3 has 14 residues. Germline V gives CDR1 SGHTA, CDR2 FQGNSA. Trimming took 0 bases from V and 5 from J, leaving 10 bases between them. Method: immunoSEQ multiplex PCR; TCRdb's copy keeps in-frame clones and lacks some. The sample shows 130,000 or so clones, under 95% of them seen only once. The genes are TRBV7-2 and TRBJ1-1; the D is unclear. The clonotype originates from a man younger than 35 in good health. The specimen was blood. The CDR3 DNA reads TGTGCCAGCAGCTTAGCGGTGGGAGGGACTGAAGCTTTCTTT. Translated, it gives CASSLAVGGTEAFF.